The rows below give T cell receptor beta chains drawn from one sample of a study of cytomegalovirus exposure and HLA in healthy donors. Here immunoSEQ multiplex PCR was the method, and the copy in TCRdb shows in-frame clones only, minus some. The sample has 150,000 to 200,000 clones, more than 60% seen once. Input material: PBMCs. These receptors originate from a man aged 18 to 29 in good health and CMV-seropositive. Each CDR3 is given with its conserved first and last residue. Each record gives: J gene, D gene, clone size, V gene, CDR3 protein, CDR3 DNA. D genes are given only for firm matches. The size of a clone is reported for some rows only, either as once, few or many, or as a class for expanded clones.

J: TRBJ1-6
D: -
size: -
V: TRBV13
CDR3: CASSSRSSSYNSPLHF
DNA: TGTGCCAGCAGCTCTCGTAGCAGCTCCTATAATTCACCCCTCCACTTT

J: TRBJ2-7
D: TRBD2
size: -
V: TRBV7-7
CDR3: CASSPGTTHEQYF
DNA: TGTGCCAGCAGCCCTGGGACTACCCACGAGCAGTACTTC

J: TRBJ2-3
D: -
size: -
V: TRBV5-6
CDR3: CASSLGGSPLTQYF
DNA: TGTGCCAGCAGCTTGGGTGGGAGCCCCCTTACGCAGTATTTT

J: TRBJ2-3
D: TRBD2
size: -
V: TRBV29-1
CDR3: CSVGSSGRMNTQYF
DNA: TGCAGCGTTGGGTCTAGCGGGAGGATGAATACGCAGTATTTT

J: TRBJ1-5
D: TRBD1
size: -
V: TRBV19
CDR3: CASSVTGGSQPQHF
DNA: TGTGCCAGTAGTGTGACAGGGGGCTCTCAGCCCCAGCATTTT

J: TRBJ2-6
D: -
size: few
V: TRBV6-5
CDR3: CASSSRETGANVLTF
DNA: TGTGCCAGCAGTAGTAGGGAGACTGGGGCCAACGTCCTGACTTTC

J: TRBJ2-1
D: -
size: once
V: TRBV27
CDR3: CASSSLGWSGRHEQFF
DNA: TGTGCCAGCAGTTCCCTTGGGTGGTCAGGGCGCCATGAGCAGTTCTTC

J: TRBJ2-7
D: TRBD1
size: -
V: TRBV6-5
CDR3: CASSYSTGGSEQYF
DNA: TGTGCCAGCAGTTACTCCACAGGGGGTAGCGAGCAGTACTTC

J: TRBJ2-7
D: TRBD2
size: -
V: TRBV9
CDR3: CASSVGAGGLEQYF
DNA: TGTGCCAGCAGCGTAGGAGCGGGAGGGCTCGAGCAGTACTTC

J: TRBJ1-5
D: -
size: -
V: TRBV6-6
CDR3: CASSSGLTNQPQHF
DNA: TGTGCCAGCAGTTCGGGACTCACGAATCAGCCCCAGCATTTT

J: TRBJ1-4
D: TRBD1
size: few
V: TRBV19
CDR3: CASSLTGGTGAKLFF
DNA: TGTGCCAGTAGCCTGACAGGGGGGACGGGGGCCAAACTGTTTTTT

J: TRBJ1-1
D: -
size: -
V: TRBV19
CDR3: CASIRRGQLNTEAFF
DNA: TGTGCCAGTATCCGGCGGGGCCAGCTGAACACTGAAGCTTTCTTT

J: TRBJ2-7
D: TRBD2
size: -
V: TRBV5-1
CDR3: CASFGSGSREQYF
DNA: TGCGCCAGCTTTGGTAGCGGGAGCCGCGAGCAGTACTTC

J: TRBJ2-7
D: -
size: -
V: TRBV9
CDR3: CASSVGPGTRGHEQYF
DNA: TGTGCCAGCAGCGTAGGCCCCGGGACTAGGGGGCACGAGCAGTACTTC

J: TRBJ2-2
D: TRBD1
size: -
V: TRBV28
CDR3: CASSPRQGAAVGTGELFF
DNA: TGTGCCAGCAGTCCGAGACAGGGGGCGGCCGTTGGCACCGGGGAGCTGTTTTTT

J: TRBJ2-1
D: -
size: -
V: TRBV21-1
CDR3: CASSKSPLAGGPREQFF
DNA: TGTGCCAGCAGCAAATCCCCTTTAGCGGGAGGCCCCCGTGAGCAGTTCTTC

J: TRBJ1-2
D: TRBD1
size: -
V: TRBV6-5
CDR3: CASSYSKGAVHYGYTF
DNA: TGTGCCAGCAGTTACTCGAAGGGGGCGGTACACTATGGCTACACCTTC

J: TRBJ2-7
D: -
size: -
V: TRBV2
CDR3: CASRQWQGTDYIF
DNA: TGTGCCAGCAGACAATGGCAGGGGACCGATTACATCTTC

J: TRBJ1-2
D: -
size: -
V: TRBV29-1
CDR3: CSVEDQTGKGYTF
DNA: TGCAGCGTTGAAGATCAAACAGGGAAGGGCTACACCTTC

J: TRBJ1-5
D: -
size: -
V: TRBV7-8
CDR3: CASSFLVAQGNQPQHF
DNA: TGTGCCAGCAGCTTTCTGGTCGCCCAGGGCAATCAGCCCCAGCATTTT

J: TRBJ2-1
D: -
size: -
V: TRBV5-1
CDR3: CASSLIGESYNEQFF
DNA: TGCGCCAGCAGCTTGATAGGAGAGAGCTACAATGAGCAGTTCTTC

J: TRBJ1-5
D: -
size: -
V: TRBV2
CDR3: CASSIAVLVNQPQHF
DNA: TGTGCCAGCAGTATCGCGGTACTCGTCAATCAGCCCCAGCATTTT

J: TRBJ2-3
D: TRBD2
size: -
V: TRBV5-4
CDR3: CASSRGTSGLSDTQYF
DNA: TGTGCCAGCAGCCGAGGGACTAGCGGGCTTTCAGATACGCAGTATTTT

J: TRBJ2-3
D: -
size: -
V: TRBV15
CDR3: CATSGVQYNRVYRGTDTQYF
DNA: TGTGCCACCAGCGGAGTACAGTACAACAGGGTCTATCGAGGCACAGATACGCAGTATTTT

J: TRBJ1-1
D: -
size: -
V: TRBV27
CDR3: CASSLWFGRNTEAFF
DNA: TGTGCCAGCAGTTTATGGTTTGGCCGGAACACTGAAGCTTTCTTT

J: TRBJ2-3
D: -
size: -
V: TRBV18
CDR3: CASSPAGTTLKDTQYF
DNA: TGTGCCAGCTCACCAGCCGGGACAACGCTGAAAGATACGCAGTATTTT

J: TRBJ2-6
D: -
size: -
V: TRBV7-9
CDR3: CASRPEVSGANVLTF
DNA: TGTGCCAGCAGGCCAGAGGTCTCTGGGGCCAACGTCCTGACTTTC

J: TRBJ2-7
D: TRBD1
size: -
V: TRBV19
CDR3: CASSIGQGCEQYF
DNA: TGTGCCAGTAGTATAGGACAGGGGTGCGAGCAGTACTTC

J: TRBJ2-7
D: TRBD2
size: -
V: TRBV4-2
CDR3: CASSPASGSYEQYF
DNA: TGTGCCAGCAGCCCCGCTAGCGGGAGCTACGAGCAGTACTTC

J: TRBJ2-2
D: -
size: -
V: TRBV28
CDR3: CASSTDLDREVSSGELFF
DNA: TGTGCCAGCAGTACCGACCTTGACAGGGAGGTTTCATCCGGGGAGCTGTTTTTT

J: TRBJ2-7
D: TRBD2
size: -
V: TRBV7-3
CDR3: CASSLLGRGSSEQYF
DNA: TGTGCCAGCAGCTTACTTGGTCGCGGGAGCAGCGAGCAGTACTTC

J: TRBJ2-3
D: -
size: -
V: TRBV5-6
CDR3: CASSYRQRAGSTDTQYF
DNA: TGTGCCAGCAGCTACCGCCAGCGGGCCGGCAGCACAGATACGCAGTATTTT

J: TRBJ2-3
D: -
size: -
V: TRBV6-5
CDR3: CASSDRSTDTQYF
DNA: TGTGCCAGCAGTGACAGATCCACAGATACGCAGTATTTT

J: TRBJ1-1
D: -
size: -
V: TRBV18
CDR3: CASSPDRTTEAFF
DNA: TGTGCCAGCTCACCAGACAGGACCACTGAAGCTTTCTTT

J: TRBJ2-7
D: TRBD2
size: -
V: TRBV9
CDR3: CASSVDGLAGGEQYF
DNA: TGTGCCAGCAGCGTAGATGGACTAGCGGGAGGTGAGCAGTACTTC

J: TRBJ2-1
D: TRBD2
size: -
V: TRBV27
CDR3: CASSAIGLGGRGYNEQFF
DNA: TGTGCCAGCAGTGCCATAGGGTTGGGCGGGAGGGGTTACAATGAGCAGTTCTTC

J: TRBJ1-1
D: TRBD1
size: few
V: TRBV7-8
CDR3: CASSWGQGLNTEAFF
DNA: TGTGCCAGCAGCTGGGGACAGGGCCTGAACACTGAAGCTTTCTTT

J: TRBJ2-6
D: -
size: few
V: TRBV5-1
CDR3: CASSLTGTGANVLTF
DNA: TGCGCCAGCAGCTTAACAGGGACTGGGGCCAACGTCCTGACTTTC

J: TRBJ1-4
D: TRBD1
size: -
V: TRBV5-1
CDR3: CASSTAPGQGADVPEKLFF
DNA: TGCGCCAGCAGCACGGCCCCAGGACAGGGGGCGGATGTTCCTGAAAAACTGTTTTTT

J: TRBJ2-5
D: -
size: -
V: TRBV28
CDR3: CASSRTVPQETQYF
DNA: TGTGCCAGCAGTCGGACAGTACCCCAAGAGACCCAGTACTTC

J: TRBJ2-3
D: TRBD2
size: -
V: TRBV28
CDR3: CASSLAGVDTDTQYF
DNA: TGTGCCAGCAGCCTAGCGGGAGTAGACACAGATACGCAGTATTTT

J: TRBJ2-7
D: -
size: -
V: TRBV6-1
CDR3: CASTPPQAYEQYF
DNA: TGTGCCAGCACCCCACCCCAGGCCTACGAGCAGTACTTC

J: TRBJ1-4
D: -
size: -
V: TRBV28
CDR3: CASSLAIFGEKLFF
DNA: TGTGCCAGCAGTTTAGCAATTTTCGGTGAAAAACTGTTTTTT

J: TRBJ2-2
D: -
size: -
V: TRBV2
CDR3: CASRVLVTPGELFF
DNA: TGTGCCAGCAGGGTACTAGTTACCCCCGGGGAGCTGTTTTTT

J: TRBJ1-4
D: -
size: -
V: TRBV4-1
CDR3: CASSQGGGNRGTEKLFF
DNA: TGCGCCAGCAGCCAAGGCGGGGGAAATAGGGGGACTGAAAAACTGTTTTTT

J: TRBJ1-1
D: -
size: -
V: TRBV6-1
CDR3: CASSDPPERAFF
DNA: TGTGCCAGCAGTGACCCCCCAGAGAGGGCTTTCTTT

J: TRBJ1-2
D: TRBD1
size: -
V: TRBV29-1
CDR3: CSVEGRGYGYTF
DNA: TGCAGCGTTGAGGGCAGGGGGTATGGCTACACCTTC

J: TRBJ2-1
D: -
size: -
V: TRBV4-2
CDR3: CASSQEGTRASGEQFF
DNA: TGTGCCAGCAGCCAAGAGGGGACAAGGGCCAGCGGTGAGCAGTTCTTC

J: TRBJ2-4
D: TRBD1
size: -
V: TRBV2
CDR3: CASSQGDGNIQYF
DNA: TGTGCCAGCAGTCAGGGGGACGGGAACATTCAGTACTTC

J: TRBJ1-1
D: TRBD1
size: few
V: TRBV4-1
CDR3: CASSPRTDRVDTEAFF
DNA: TGCGCCAGCAGCCCTAGAACGGACAGGGTGGACACTGAAGCTTTCTTT

J: TRBJ2-1
D: TRBD1
size: -
V: TRBV7-9
CDR3: CASSRDRGSVSYNEQFF
DNA: TGTGCCAGCAGCAGAGACAGGGGGTCGGTATCCTACAATGAGCAGTTCTTC

J: TRBJ2-1
D: TRBD2
size: -
V: TRBV2
CDR3: CASRWLAGTDNNEQFF
DNA: TGTGCCAGCCGATGGCTAGCGGGAACGGACAACAATGAGCAGTTCTTC

J: TRBJ1-1
D: -
size: -
V: TRBV5-1
CDR3: CASRSTGNTEAFF
DNA: TGCGCCAGCAGATCCACAGGGAACACTGAAGCTTTCTTT

J: TRBJ1-1
D: -
size: -
V: TRBV10-3
CDR3: CATAAYGMNTEAFF
DNA: TGTGCCACCGCGGCTTACGGCATGAACACTGAAGCTTTCTTT

J: TRBJ1-1
D: TRBD1
size: few
V: TRBV7-9
CDR3: CASSSNTGAGITFF
DNA: TGTGCCAGCAGCTCAAATACAGGGGCAGGAATAACTTTCTTT

J: TRBJ2-7
D: TRBD1
size: few
V: TRBV7-8
CDR3: CASSLAGLPGQGYEQYF
DNA: TGTGCCAGCAGCTTAGCGGGATTACCGGGACAGGGGTACGAGCAGTACTTC

J: TRBJ2-6
D: -
size: -
V: TRBV2
CDR3: CASGGDSVSGANVLTF
DNA: TGTGCCAGCGGAGGGGACTCCGTCTCTGGGGCCAACGTCCTGACTTTC

J: TRBJ2-3
D: -
size: -
V: TRBV2
CDR3: CASRDSGTRHADTQYF
DNA: TGTGCCAGCAGGGACAGCGGGACTCGGCATGCAGATACGCAGTATTTT

J: TRBJ2-2
D: -
size: -
V: TRBV28
CDR3: CASSLEGRNTGELFF
DNA: TGTGCCAGCAGTTTGGAGGGCCGGAACACCGGGGAGCTGTTTTTT